This T cell receptor (beta chain) came from a study of shared clonotypes between healthy human individuals. Germline CDR1 reads SGHVS; CDR2 reads FQNEAQ. The CDR3 runs 16 residues. V shed 6 bases, J shed 3 bases, and the junction held 12 bases outside the gene matches. This clone was counted once. Assay runs were performed at deep level. The method was immunoSEQ multiplex PCR; TCRdb's version includes in-frame clones alone and lacks a portion of them. The sample consists of 2 million or so clones, 95% of them appearing once. This sequence originates from a man aged 18 to 30 in good health. Specimen: naive CD4+ T cells sorted from blood. Subset reported: CD45RA+ positively selected. The chain couples TRBV7-8 to TRBJ2-7; 9 nucleotides align to TRBD1. DNA of the CDR3: TGTGCCAGCAGGTCGACCTCGACAGGGGGGAGCTACGAGCAGTACTTC. This codes for CASRSTSTGGSYEQYF.